Sequencing of this T cell receptor beta chain was carried out in a study of T cells in Graves' hyperthyroidism and ophthalmopathy. Study-wide points: Median prediction lead before ophthalmopathy onset was about 6.3 months with the model.

This clonotype appeared many times. Its antigen is not identified. This CDR3 comprises 15 residues. Trimming took off 0 bases at V and 3 bases at J, with 12 bases between the two ends. Germline CDR1 SGHRS, CDR2 YFSETQ. Using RNA transcripts as the source, TCR beta CDR3 regions were amplified. TCR CDR3 underwent first-round RT-PCR with the HTBI primer set. A single record per CDR3 protein comes from TCRdb applying MiXCR to the multiplex PCR reads. Of about 720,000 distinct CDR3 sequences in the sample, roughly 20% were seen once. The hyperthyroidism patients had all been newly diagnosed, and their disease duration was under 2 months. Their ages ranged from 18 to 65 years. Clinical symptoms, serum thyroxine, TRAb, thyroid ultrasound and orbital computed tomography established diagnosis. First hyperthyroidism diagnosis is when the blood sample was obtained, before any ophthalmopathy symptoms.

Sequencing input: blood. J is TRBJ1-1 and V is TRBV5-1; D not resolved. The source of this sequence is a woman between 50 and 59 years old with Graves' hyperthyroidism that later progressed to Graves' ophthalmopathy. The DNA of the CDR3 is TGCGCCAGCAGCTTGGCCGGGGAGAGGGACACTGAAGCTTTCTTT. This encodes CASSLAGERDTEAFF.